Sequencing of this T cell receptor beta chain was carried out in a study of post-analysis software for immune sequencing data. Unique molecular identifiers had been added to the TCR beta cDNA libraries. TCRdb reprocessed the PCR reads with MiXCR, giving one entry per CDR3 protein. The table shows around 770,000 distinct CDR3 sequences, with around 42% occurring only once. General study points: Patients showed TRBV5-6, TRBV5-1 and TRBV20-1 among 4 or 5 TRBV segments more frequent than in controls. Strong co-clustering by F measure linked samples that shared a preparation batch.

Germline loops: CDR1 MNHEY, CDR2 SMNVEV (reference sequence). V was pared by 8 bases and J by 9 bases, with 2 bases between. The CDR3 has 9 amino acids. With regard to this clonotype: What it binds is unknown.

The chain uses TRBV27 and TRBJ1-6; D unclear. The sample comprised blood. The TCR sequence derives from a girl aged 10-17 years with multiple sclerosis. CDR3 bases: TGTGCCAGCGGTTCACCCCTCCACTTT. Residues: CASGSPLHF.